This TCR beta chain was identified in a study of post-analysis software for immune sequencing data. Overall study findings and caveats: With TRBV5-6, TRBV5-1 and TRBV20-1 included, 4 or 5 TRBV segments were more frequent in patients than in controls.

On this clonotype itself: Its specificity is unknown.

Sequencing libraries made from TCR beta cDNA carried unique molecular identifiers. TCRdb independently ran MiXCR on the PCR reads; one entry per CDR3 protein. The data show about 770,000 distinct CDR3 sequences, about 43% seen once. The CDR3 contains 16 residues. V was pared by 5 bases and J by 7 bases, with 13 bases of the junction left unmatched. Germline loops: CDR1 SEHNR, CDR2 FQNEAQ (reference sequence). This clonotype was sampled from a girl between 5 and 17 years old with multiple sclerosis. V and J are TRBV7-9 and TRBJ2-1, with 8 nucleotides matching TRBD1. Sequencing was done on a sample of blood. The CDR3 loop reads CASSPPPGQGWNEQFF. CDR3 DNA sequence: TGTGCCAGCAGCCCCCCCCCCGGACAGGGATGGAATGAGCAGTTCTTC. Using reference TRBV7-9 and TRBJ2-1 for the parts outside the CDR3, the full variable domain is DTGVSQNPRHKITKRGQNVTFRCDPISEHNRLYWYRQTLGQGPEFLTYFQNEAQLEKSRLLSDRFSAERPKGSFSTLEIQRTEQGDSAMYLCASSPPPGQGWNEQFFGPGTRLTVL.